The text below deals with one T cell receptor beta chain. The germline V and J ends were trimmed by 3 bases and 0 bases, with 7 bases remaining between them. The germline V gene encodes CDR1 SGDLS and CDR2 YYNGEE. This CDR3 contains 14 residues. This sample stems from a study of control samples from healthy donors and cancer patients. Assay used: immunoSEQ multiplex PCR; TCRdb lists only in-frame clones, some missing. The sample consists of 100,000 to 150,000 clones, over 75% of them appearing once. The sample was blood. The sequence was obtained from a young man in good health. The chain has TRBV9 and TRBJ1-5; D is undetermined. This CDR3 reads CASSDGYSNQPQHF. The CDR3, as DNA: TGTGCCAGCAGCGACGGCTATAGCAATCAGCCCCAGCATTTT.